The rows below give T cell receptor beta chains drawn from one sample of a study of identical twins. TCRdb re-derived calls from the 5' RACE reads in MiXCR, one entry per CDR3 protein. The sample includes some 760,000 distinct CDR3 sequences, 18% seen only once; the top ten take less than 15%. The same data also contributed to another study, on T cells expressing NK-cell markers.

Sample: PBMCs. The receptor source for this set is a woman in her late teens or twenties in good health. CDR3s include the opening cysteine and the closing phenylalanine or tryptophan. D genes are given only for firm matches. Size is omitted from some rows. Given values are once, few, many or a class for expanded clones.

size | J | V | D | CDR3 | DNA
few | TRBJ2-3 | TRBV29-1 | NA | CSAAPQGGWLDTQYF | TGCAGCGCCGCTCCCCAGGGGGGCTGGTTAGATACGCAGTATTTT
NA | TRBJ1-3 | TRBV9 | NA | CASSVGGTSGNTIYF | TGTGCCAGCAGCGTAGGGGGGACCTCTGGAAACACCATATATTTT
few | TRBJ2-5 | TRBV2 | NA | CASSEVETQYF | TGTGCCAGCAGTGAGGTAGAGACCCAGTACTTC
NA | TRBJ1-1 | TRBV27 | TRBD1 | CASRRQGENTEAFF | TGTGCCAGCAGAAGACAGGGGGAGAACACTGAAGCTTTCTTT
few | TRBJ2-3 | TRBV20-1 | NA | CSARDLEQAYTDTQYF | TGCAGTGCTAGAGATCTGGAACAGGCCTACACAGATACGCAGTATTTT
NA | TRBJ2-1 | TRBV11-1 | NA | CASSLALLYPAAGDEQFF | TGTGCCAGCAGCTTAGCGCTATTGTATCCCGCGGCTGGGGATGAGCAGTTCTTC
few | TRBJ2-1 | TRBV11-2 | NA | CASSFHPGLGYNEQFF | TGTGCCAGCAGCTTCCACCCAGGGCTTGGGTACAATGAGCAGTTCTTC
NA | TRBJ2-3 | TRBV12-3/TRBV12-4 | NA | CASRGYNTDTQYF | TGTGCCAGCAGGGGCTATAACACAGATACGCAGTATTTT
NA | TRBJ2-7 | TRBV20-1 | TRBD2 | CSARGSGSDEQYF | TGCAGTGCTAGAGGTAGCGGGAGTGACGAGCAGTACTTC
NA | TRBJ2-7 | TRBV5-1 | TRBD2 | CASTSPGGEQYF | TGCGCCAGCACCTCGCCGGGGGGTGAGCAGTACTTC
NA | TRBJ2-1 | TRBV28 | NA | CASSLYSRGINEQFF | TGTGCCAGCAGTTTATACTCCAGGGGTATCAATGAGCAGTTCTTC
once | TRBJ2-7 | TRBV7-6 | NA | CASSLDPGLREQYF | TGTGCCAGCAGCTTAGACCCAGGGTTGCGCGAGCAGTACTTC
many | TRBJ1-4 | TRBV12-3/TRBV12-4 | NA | CASSWGTGAIEKLFF | TGTGCCAGCAGTTGGGGAACAGGTGCGATCGAAAAACTGTTTTTT
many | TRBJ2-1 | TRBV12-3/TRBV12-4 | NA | CASSLRDTVWINEQFF | TGTGCCAGCAGTTTGAGAGACACGGTGTGGATCAATGAGCAGTTCTTC
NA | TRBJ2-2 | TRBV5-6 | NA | CASSRRATGELFF | TGTGCCAGCAGCCGGAGGGCGACCGGGGAGCTGTTTTTT
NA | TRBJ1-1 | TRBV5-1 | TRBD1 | CASSFRQGAGNTEAFF | TGCGCCAGCAGCTTTAGACAGGGGGCAGGGAACACTGAAGCTTTCTTT
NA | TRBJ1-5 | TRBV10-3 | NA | CAISESSNQPQHF | TGTGCCATCAGTGAGTCCTCAAATCAGCCCCAGCATTTT
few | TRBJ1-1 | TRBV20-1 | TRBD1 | CSAFRQGGNTEAFF | TGCAGTGCTTTCCGACAGGGGGGAAACACTGAAGCTTTCTTT
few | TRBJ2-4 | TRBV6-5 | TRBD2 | CASSYTGTGGYIQYF | TGTGCCAGCAGTTACACTGGGACCGGGGGGTATATTCAGTACTTC
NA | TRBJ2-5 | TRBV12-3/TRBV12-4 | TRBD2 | CASSFTGRTTLRTQYF | TGTGCCAGCAGTTTCACCGGGAGGACCACCCTACGGACCCAGTACTTC
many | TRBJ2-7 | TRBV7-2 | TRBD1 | CASSLVTGSYEQYF | TGTGCCAGCAGCTTAGTGACAGGGAGCTACGAGCAGTACTTC
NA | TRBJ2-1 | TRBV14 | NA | CASSQGTLAQKGFF | TGTGCCAGCAGCCAGGGTACGCTCGCCCAGAAGGGGTTCTTC
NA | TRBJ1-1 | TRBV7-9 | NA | CASSLSSTAVTAFF | TGTGCCAGCAGCCTCTCGAGCACTGCCGTTACAGCTTTCTTT
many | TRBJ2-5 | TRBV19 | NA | CASSKTSVVETQYF | TGTGCCAGTAGTAAGACTTCCGTAGTGGAGACCCAGTACTTC
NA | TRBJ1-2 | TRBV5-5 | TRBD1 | CASSRTLTGASGYTF | TGTGCCAGCAGCCGGACCCTGACAGGGGCCAGTGGCTACACCTTC
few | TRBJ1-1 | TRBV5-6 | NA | CASSLWGQARNTEAFF | TGTGCCAGCAGTCTTTGGGGCCAGGCCAGGAACACTGAAGCTTTCTTT
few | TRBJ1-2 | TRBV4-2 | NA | CASSQRVTQGYTF | TGTGCCAGCAGCCAAAGGGTAACTCAAGGCTACACCTTC
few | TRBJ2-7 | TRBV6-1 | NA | CASRNGLPSSYEQYF | TGTGCCAGCAGGAACGGACTACCCAGCTCCTACGAGCAGTACTTC
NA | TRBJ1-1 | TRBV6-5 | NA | CASVPLFTRRSGTEAFF | TGTGCCAGCGTTCCACTCTTTACGCGGAGATCGGGAACTGAAGCTTTCTTT
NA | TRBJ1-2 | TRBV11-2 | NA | CASSLGTWDGYTF | TGTGCCAGCAGCTTAGGTACTTGGGATGGCTACACCTTC
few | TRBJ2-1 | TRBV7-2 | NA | CASSPRGITYNEQFF | TGTGCCAGCAGCCCCCGGGGGATCACCTACAATGAGCAGTTCTTC
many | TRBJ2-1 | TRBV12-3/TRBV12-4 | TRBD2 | CASRQLAGGTLQFF | TGTGCCAGCAGGCAACTAGCGGGAGGAACTTTGCAGTTCTTC
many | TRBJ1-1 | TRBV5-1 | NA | CASSLWAVNTEAFF | TGCGCCAGCAGCTTGTGGGCAGTGAACACTGAAGCTTTCTTT
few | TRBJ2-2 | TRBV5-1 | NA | CASSRRDIKTGELFF | TGCGCCAGCAGTCGACGGGACATTAAGACCGGGGAGCTGTTTTTT
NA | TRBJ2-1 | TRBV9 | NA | CASSADNHNEQFF | TGTGCCAGCAGCGCCGACAACCACAATGAGCAGTTCTTC
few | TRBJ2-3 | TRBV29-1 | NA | CSVRYDTTDTQYF | TGCAGCGTGCGGTACGACACCACAGATACGCAGTATTTT
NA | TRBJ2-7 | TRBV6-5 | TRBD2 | CASSYYGRYYEQYF | TGTGCCAGCAGTTACTACGGGAGGTACTACGAGCAGTACTTC
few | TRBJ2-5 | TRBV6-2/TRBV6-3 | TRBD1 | CASIPGQGMIGDQYF | TGTGCCAGCATACCGGGACAGGGGATGATTGGGGACCAGTACTTC
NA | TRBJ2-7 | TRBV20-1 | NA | CSASRPDVEQYF | TGCAGTGCCAGTCGACCAGACGTCGAGCAGTACTTC
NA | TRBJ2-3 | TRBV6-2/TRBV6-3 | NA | CASSGTLAVTDTQYF | TGTGCCAGCAGTGGCACCTTAGCGGTCACAGATACGCAGTATTTT
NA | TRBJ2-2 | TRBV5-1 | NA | CASSPGTGGELFF | TGCGCCAGCAGCCCGGGGACCGGCGGGGAGCTGTTTTTT
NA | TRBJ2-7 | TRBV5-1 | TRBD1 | CASSPPDRGTRSEQYF | TGCGCCAGCAGCCCCCCGGACAGGGGAACCCGGAGCGAGCAGTACTTC
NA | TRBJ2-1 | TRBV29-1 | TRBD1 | CSTYRGLTEQFF | TGCAGCACCTACAGGGGGCTTACTGAGCAGTTCTTC
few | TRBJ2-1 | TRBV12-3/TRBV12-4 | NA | CATAQGNTNNEQFF | TGTGCCACCGCTCAGGGGAATACCAACAATGAGCAGTTCTTC
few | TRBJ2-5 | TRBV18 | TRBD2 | CASSPDGGGRKTQYF | TGTGCCAGCTCACCGGACGGGGGGGGCAGGAAGACCCAGTACTTC
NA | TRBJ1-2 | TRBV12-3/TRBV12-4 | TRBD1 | CASSLTGTGVRDNYGYTF | TGTGCCAGCAGTCTGACCGGGACAGGGGTGAGGGATAACTATGGCTACACCTTC
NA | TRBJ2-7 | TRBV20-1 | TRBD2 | CSARTSDEQYF | TGCAGTGCTAGAACTAGCGACGAGCAGTACTTC
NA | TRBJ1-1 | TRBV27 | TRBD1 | CASSISTGVNTEAFF | TGTGCCAGCAGTATATCGACAGGGGTGAACACTGAAGCTTTCTTT
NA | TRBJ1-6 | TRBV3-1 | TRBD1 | CASSLRQGALSPLHF | TGTGCCAGCAGCCTTCGACAGGGGGCTCTTTCACCCCTCCACTTT